The 32 T cell receptor beta chains below were found in one sample sequenced in a study of shared clonotypes between healthy human individuals. Produced via immunoSEQ multiplex PCR; TCRdb's table is partial and in-frame only. The sample holds about a million clones; more than 60% are singletons and the top ten take about 1.5%. Specimen: memory CD4+ T cells sorted from blood. Subset reported: CD45RA-negative fraction. The receptors come from a man between 18 and 29 years old in good health.

This clone has only a few counts. V usage is TRBV7-2 and J usage is TRBJ2-3; 8 nucleotides match TRBD2. Trimming cost V 6 bases and J 6 bases; bases outside gene matches: 8. Germline V CDR1 and CDR2: SGHTA, FQGNSA. CDR3 length equals 14 residues. CDR3 sequence: CASSSGGASDTQYF. CDR3 coding DNA: TGTGCCAGCAGTTCCGGGGGGGCTAGCGATACGCAGTATTTT. Variable domain in full (rest from reference TRBV7-2 and TRBJ2-3): GAGVSQSPSNKVTEKGKDVELRCDPISGHTALYWYRQSLGQGLEFLIYFQGNSAPDKSGLPSDRFSAERTGGSVSTLTIQRTQQEDSAVYLCASSSGGASDTQYFGPGTRLTVL.

V gene TRBV18 combines with J gene TRBJ1-1, with D tentatively TRBD1 (5 bases). From germline, CDR1 is KGHSH and CDR2 LQKENI. This CDR3 is 15 amino acids long. Between the trimmed V and J ends, which lost 3 bases and 6 bases, there was a span of 17 bases. As DNA, the CDR3 is TGTGCCAGCTCACCCCCCGGGACCGAACGAGCTGAAGCTTTCTTT. Its protein is CASSPPGTERAEAFF.

This clone was detected only a few times. The chain carries TRBV4-3 and TRBJ1-1, with D unclear. Trimming removed 1 base from V and 0 bases from J, with 12 bases in between. Germline V gives CDR1 LGHNA, CDR2 YSLEER. The CDR3 has 16 residues. The CDR3 sequence: CASSQGLSRLNTEAFF. DNA for the CDR3: TGCGCCAGCAGCCAAGGGCTCTCGAGGTTGAACACTGAAGCTTTCTTT.

This chain joins TRBV9 and TRBJ2-3; 9 nucleotides match TRBD2. In germline, CDR1 is SGDLS, CDR2 YYNGEE. CDR3 size: 16 residues. V lost 2 bases, J lost 5 bases, and 9 bases stayed unmatched. For the CDR3, the DNA is TGTGCCAGCAGCGTGCAAGCGGGGGGTTGGAGAGATACGCAGTATTTT. Translated: CASSVQAGGWRDTQYF.

This clone was counted once. The chain is built from TRBV6-1 and TRBJ1-2; possibly TRBD1 for D (6 bases). V dropped 7 bases and J dropped 4 bases, with 16 bases sitting between them. The CDR3 loop spans 14 amino acids. Germline loops: CDR1 MNHNS, CDR2 SASEGT. CDR3 DNA sequence: TGTGCCAGCATCCGAACAGGGCTTCCCTATGGCTACACCTTC. It is translated as CASIRTGLPYGYTF.

The gene calls are TRBV27 and TRBJ1-5; D is ambiguous. Germline loops: CDR1 MNHEY, CDR2 SMNVEV (reference sequence). The V end lost 5 bases, the J end lost 4 bases, and 18 bases lay between the germline ends. CDR3 length: 16 residues. The CDR3 DNA follows: TGTGCCAGCAGTAAGAGCTATTTTGGGGTGAATCAGCCCCAGCATTTT. It specifies CASSKSYFGVNQPQHF.

V gene TRBV6-5 combines with J gene TRBJ2-7; 7 nucleotides align to TRBD1. This CDR3 has 14 amino acids. J was trimmed by 0 bases and V by 6 bases; bases with no gene match: 5. CDR1 and CDR2 from the germline V gene are MNHEY and SVGAGI. CDR3 sequence: CASRTTGTSYEQYF. The CDR3 region has the DNA TGTGCCAGCAGAACGACAGGGACCTCCTACGAGCAGTACTTC.

The rearrangement links TRBV7-2 to TRBJ1-1; D remains unclear. The V gene's germline CDR1 is SGHTA and CDR2 FQGNSA. This CDR3 has 13 amino acids. V was clipped by 6 bases and J by 1 base, with 9 bases between them. CDR3 sequence reads: CASRKEANTEAFF. CDR3 sequence (DNA): TGTGCCAGCAGGAAAGAGGCGAACACTGAAGCTTTCTTT.

V and J are TRBV7-2 and TRBJ1-6, with D possibly matching TRBD1 (6 bases). Trimming stripped 2 bases from V and 13 bases from J, with 15 bases between. The CDR3 is made up of 14 amino acids. The germline V gene encodes CDR1 SGHTA and CDR2 FQGNSA. CDR3 protein: CASSLPDRKGPLHF. As DNA, the CDR3 is TGTGCCAGCAGCTTACCCGACAGGAAGGGTCCCCTCCACTTT. The full variable domain, in which reference TRBV7-2 and TRBJ1-6 provide the parts outside the CDR3, is GAGVSQSPSNKVTEKGKDVELRCDPISGHTALYWYRQSLGQGLEFLIYFQGNSAPDKSGLPSDRFSAERTGGSVSTLTIQRTQQEDSAVYLCASSLPDRKGPLHFGNGTRLTVT.

The rearrangement links TRBV13 to TRBJ2-5; TRBD2 matches 10 bases. The germline V gene has CDR1 PRHDT and CDR2 FYEKMQ (reference sequence). V gave up 5 bases and J gave up 1 base; unmatched junction bases: 4. The CDR3 spans 15 residues. The CDR3 region has the DNA TGTGCCAGCAGCCTAGCGGGGGCCACCCAAGAGACCCAGTACTTC. This gives the protein CASSLAGATQETQYF.

The chain carries TRBV5-1 and TRBJ1-2; D is perhaps TRBD1 (6 bases). V lost 4 bases and J lost 2, with 12 bases in between. The CDR3 contains 14 residues. CDR1 and CDR2 (germline): SGHRS, YFSETQ. This chain's CDR3 is CASSVGTGNYGYTF. The CDR3 DNA reads TGCGCCAGCAGCGTAGGAACAGGGAACTATGGCTACACCTTC.

CDR3 sequence: CATSRVLWDYTF. The CDR3 DNA follows: TGTGCCACCAGCAGAGTGCTTTGGGACTACACCTTC. The chain couples TRBV15 to TRBJ1-2; D is ambiguous. CDR1 is LNHNV, CDR2 YYDKDF, per germline (reference sequence). Trimming removed 1 base from V and 10 bases from J, with 10 bases in between. The CDR3 consists of 12 residues.

The V call is TRBV4-2, the J call TRBJ2-2; 7 nucleotides match TRBD2. In germline, CDR1 is LGHNA, CDR2 YNFKEQ. CDR3 size: 15 residues. V was pared by 5 bases and J by 2 bases, with 5 bases of the junction left unmatched. Here the CDR3 reads CASSGRAGNTGELFF. The CDR3 region has the DNA TGTGCCAGCAGCGGGAGGGCGGGAAACACCGGGGAGCTGTTTTTT.

This clone showed up just a few times. This chain uses TRBV7-2 with TRBJ2-7, with TRBD2 matching 9 bases. CDR1 is SGHTA and CDR2 is FQGNSA in the germline V gene. V shed 1 base and J 4 bases; nucleotides not matched to a gene: 8. The CDR3 consists of 16 residues. This CDR3 reads CASSLVSSGKLYEQYF. The CDR3 DNA reads TGTGCCAGCAGCTTAGTGTCTAGCGGGAAATTATACGAGCAGTACTTC.

The chain employs TRBV19 and TRBJ1-1, with D tentatively TRBD1 (5 bases). The CDR3 runs 12 residues. Germline CDR1 reads LNHDA; CDR2 reads SQIVND (reference sequence). V was cut by 6 bases and J by 6 bases, with 11 bases left in between. The CDR3 loop is CASSSGTSEAFF. CDR3 DNA: TGTGCCAGTAGCTCGGGGACTTCTGAAGCTTTCTTT.

The chain recombines TRBV6-5 with TRBJ2-7, with 8 bases fitting TRBD1. Germline-derived CDR1 and CDR2 are MNHEY and SVGAGI. With 8 bases clipped from V and 6 bases from J, the junction kept 9 bases outside the gene matches. There are 13 residues in the CDR3. The DNA of the CDR3 is TGTGCCAGCCTCCAGGGGGCACCTTTCGAGCAGTACTTC. Translating it yields CASLQGAPFEQYF.

The chain carries TRBV5-6 and TRBJ1-4; D is perhaps TRBD1 (5 bases). The CDR3 loop spans 15 amino acids. In germline, CDR1 is SGHDT, CDR2 YYEEEE. Trimming pared 3 bases from V and 10 bases from J, leaving 19 bases between. DNA for the CDR3: TGTGCCAGCAGCTCCGTTGACAGCCCCGGAGGAAAACTGTTTTTT. Its translation: CASSSVDSPGGKLFF.

Worth noting for this clone: Other nucleotide sequences in the sample specify the same CDR3. The chain carries TRBV5-1 and TRBJ2-5; 14 bases agree with TRBD2. CDR1 and CDR2 from the germline V gene are SGHRS and YFSETQ. Germline trimming cut 4 bases from V and 2 bases from J; bases unmatched to any gene: 4. This CDR3 contains 16 residues. The CDR3 DNA reads TGCGCCAGCAGCCAAGGACTAGCGGGGGGTCAAGAGACCCAGTACTTC. This encodes CASSQGLAGGQETQYF. Using reference TRBV5-1 and TRBJ2-5 for the parts outside the CDR3, the full variable domain is KAGVTQTPRYLIKTRGQQVTLSCSPISGHRSVSWYQQTPGQGLQFLFEYFSETQRNKGNFPGRFSGRQFSNSRSEMNVSTLELGDSALYLCASSQGLAGGQETQYFGPGTRLLVL.

The V gene is TRBV27, the J gene TRBJ2-4; D is ambiguous. The CDR3 consists of 17 residues. Trimming stripped 5 bases from V and 0 bases from J, with 17 bases between. The germline gives CDR1 MNHEY, CDR2 SMNVEV (reference sequence). The CDR3 sequence: CASSPYPFGVAKNIQYF. CDR3 DNA sequence: TGTGCCAGCAGTCCGTATCCATTTGGGGTAGCCAAAAACATTCAGTACTTC.

V usage is TRBV6-6 and J usage is TRBJ1-5; D is ambiguous. V gave up 4 bases and J gave up 8 bases, with 9 bases separating them. Germline CDR1 is MNHNY and CDR2 is SVGAGI (reference sequence). The CDR3 has 12 amino acids. The CDR3 loop is CASSSRPEPQHF. In DNA, the CDR3 is TGTGCCAGCAGTTCGAGACCGGAGCCCCAGCATTTT.

The genes are TRBV19 and TRBJ2-1; a weak D match, TRBD2 (5 bases). The germline V and J ends were trimmed by 1 base and 2 bases, with 12 bases remaining between them. The germline V gene has CDR1 LNHDA and CDR2 SQIVND (reference sequence). The CDR3 spans 16 residues. For the CDR3, the DNA is TGTGCCAGTAGTATAGTTTTGAGGGAACCCTACAATGAGCAGTTCTTC. Translation gives CASSIVLREPYNEQFF.

This clone has only one observation. CDR3 coding DNA: TGTGCCAGCAGTTTATCCTCCCTGGGGGGGATGTATGATCACGAGCAGTACTTC. As protein: CASSLSSLGGMYDHEQYF. The chain recombines TRBV28 with TRBJ2-7; 7 bases match TRBD2. Trimming removed 1 base from V and 5 bases from J; junction bases left unmatched: 17. CDR3 size: 18 residues. The V gene's germline CDR1 is MDHEN and CDR2 SYDVKM.

This rearrangement joins TRBV14 to TRBJ2-1; 7 bases are a match to TRBD1. With V trimmed by 5 bases and J by 3 bases, 4 bases remained unmatched. The CDR3 totals 14 residues. Per the germline V gene, CDR1 is SGHDN and CDR2 is FVKESK. The CDR3 here is CASSDRDSYNEQFF. The CDR3 DNA sequence: TGTGCCAGCAGCGACCGGGACAGCTACAATGAGCAGTTCTTC.

V is TRBV5-1 and J is TRBJ1-2; 7 positions agree with TRBD1. V was clipped by 3 bases and J by 6 bases; unmatched bases: 11. This CDR3 region has 15 residues. Germline CDR1 reads SGHRS; CDR2 reads YFSETQ. Here the CDR3 reads CASSSVEGARDGYTF. CDR3 nucleotides: TGCGCCAGCAGCTCCGTTGAGGGGGCACGGGATGGCTACACCTTC.

This chain connects TRBV6-1 to TRBJ1-5, with D possibly being TRBD1 (6 bases). The length of the CDR3 is 14 residues. The germline gives CDR1 MNHNS, CDR2 SASEGT. Trimming left V 6 bases short and J 2 bases short, with 11 bases between. CDR3 residues: CASSRGWGNQPQHF. The CDR3 DNA sequence: TGTGCCAGCAGCAGGGGATGGGGCAATCAGCCCCAGCATTTT.

The rearrangement links TRBV14 to TRBJ1-1, with D perhaps matching TRBD1 (5 bases). The V end lost 3 bases, the J end lost 7 bases, and 15 bases lay between the germline ends. There are 14 residues in the CDR3. The germline gives CDR1 SGHDN, CDR2 FVKESK. The CDR3 region is CASSQGVVGLEAFF. The CDR3, as DNA: TGTGCCAGCAGCCAGGGAGTGGTGGGACTTGAAGCTTTCTTT.

This clone has ten or more counts. The chain employs TRBV12-2 and TRBJ2-2; the table's D call, TRBD2, was not checked against the DNA. TRBV12-2 is a recognized pseudogene. The CDR3 covers 13 residues. The CDR3 DNA is TGTGCAAGTCGCTTGGTAGCCCCCGGGGAGCTGTTTTTT. Its protein product is CASRLVAPGELFF.

Comment on this clone: One end of the junction fails to match germline, which may point to a read error. CDR3 sequence (DNA): TGTGCCAGCAGTAAGGACAGGTCCCCAGTCTCCTTC. This sequence encodes CASSKDRSPVSF. This chain connects TRBV6-1 to TRBJ1-2; 7 bases match TRBD1. This CDR3 has 12 amino acids. In germline, CDR1 is MNHNS, CDR2 SASEGT.

This chain joins TRBV30 and TRBJ2-7; D unclear. This CDR3 is 11 amino acids long. Deletions cut 0 bases from V and 7 bases from J, with 7 bases between. Germline CDR1 reads GTSNPN; CDR2 reads SVGIG (reference sequence). CDR3 nucleotide sequence: TGTGCCTGGAGTGTCTCGTCAGAGCAGTACTTC. It codes for CAWSVSSEQYF.

V and J are TRBV2 and TRBJ2-2; D possibly matches TRBD1 or TRBD2 (5 bases each). V lost 8 bases and J lost 4, with 11 bases in between. Germline values: CDR1 SNHLY, CDR2 FYNNEI. This CDR3 is 13 amino acids long. The CDR3 spells CASRSGSTGELFF. CDR3 in DNA: TGTGCCAGCCGCTCAGGGAGCACCGGGGAGCTGTTTTTT.

V usage is TRBV25-1 and J usage is TRBJ1-1; D gene ambiguous. The CDR3 consists of 13 residues. V shed 7 bases and J shed 5 bases, with 14 bases lying between them. Germline V gene lookup returns CDR1 MGHDK and CDR2 SYGVNS. CDR3 amino acids: CASTPLRKTEAFF. The CDR3 DNA reads as TGTGCCAGCACCCCTTTACGGAAAACTGAAGCTTTCTTT.

This clone appeared once. The sample holds other DNA sequences that translate to the same CDR3. V is TRBV19 and J is TRBJ1-1; D gene unclear. This CDR3 is built from 13 residues. Trimming left V 2 bases short and J 0 bases short, with 4 bases between. Looked up from germline, CDR1 is LNHDA and CDR2 is SQIVND (reference sequence). The CDR3 bases are TGTGCCAGTAGTATATCGATGAACACTGAAGCTTTCTTT. This sequence encodes CASSISMNTEAFF.